The source of this T cell receptor beta chain is a study of shared clonotypes between healthy human individuals. Study results and limitations: Across subsets, estimated richness was generally greater for naive than for memory populations. Clonotypes shared by all four sorted-subset donors had higher generation probabilities than non-shared clonotypes.

Points on this clone: As yet, its antigen is unknown.

Per germline, CDR1 LNHDA and CDR2 SQIVND (reference sequence). Trimming took 5 bases from V and 7 from J, leaving 18 bases between them. This CDR3 is built from 16 residues. TCRdb keeps only in-frame clones here, not all; method: immunoSEQ multiplex PCR. The table shows over a million clones, with about 75% occurring only once. The sequencing sample was made of memory CD4+ T cells sorted from blood. The subset denotes: CD45RA-negative fraction. This sequence was found in a man younger than 35 in good health. V is TRBV19 and J is TRBJ1-6; possible D gene TRBD1, 6 bases. DNA of the CDR3: TGTGCCAGTAGTTGGGACAACCTAAGGGGGAATTCACCCCTCCACTTT. Protein product: CASSWDNLRGNSPLHF.